This TCR beta chain was recorded in a study of cytomegalovirus exposure and HLA in healthy donors. The study, taken as a whole, reports: Accurate HLA-A and HLA-B prediction from TCR beta sequences was reported for most subjects. In a later analysis, across HLA loci, associated TCR counts were highest for DRB1, lowest for HLA-C. As a later analysis showed, a missense DCLRE1C variant was linked to trimming of TCR beta V- and J-genes.

CDR1 and CDR2 from the germline V gene are MDHEN and SYDVKM. This CDR3 is built from 14 residues. The PCR used 60 Vbeta and 13 Jbeta primers. The table came from immunoSEQ multiplex PCR; TCRdb's copy has only in-frame clones and leaves some out. The repertoire holds over 70,000 clones, with 74% as singletons. Details on this clone: The target antigen is unknown.

The chain couples TRBV28 to TRBJ2-5, with a possible D match to TRBD1 (6 bases). TRBJ2-7 explains the end of the DNA better; the J call may be wrong. Material for sequencing was PBMCs. This clonotype originated in a man aged 25-40 years in good health and CMV-seropositive. The CDR3 is CASSSGHSSYEQYF. The CDR3 DNA reads as TGTGCCAGCAGTTCGGGACATAGCTCCTACGAGCAGTACTTC.